These 27 T cell receptor beta chains came from one sample sequenced in a study of identical twins. MiXCR, run by TCRdb on the 5' RACE reads, gives a single entry per CDR3 protein. In the table there are approximately 590,000 distinct CDR3 sequences, roughly 9.9% of which are singletons. This sample was shared with a second study, whose subject was yellow fever vaccine responses in identical twins.

The sequencing input was PBMCs. These receptors came from a woman younger than 30 in good health.

This clonotype was seen many times. V and J are TRBV7-2 and TRBJ2-4, with 8 bases aligning to TRBD1. V lost 5 bases and J lost 7; bases outside the gene matches: 10. Germline CDR1 SGHTA, CDR2 FQGNSA. CDR3 length: 15 amino acids. The CDR3 protein is CASSRTGQGRNIQYF. The CDR3 DNA reads TGTGCCAGCAGCCGGACCGGACAGGGTCGTAACATTCAGTACTTC.

This clonotype was seen a handful of times. The chain carries TRBV2 and TRBJ2-1; D possibly corresponds to TRBD2 (5 bases). CDR1 and CDR2 from the germline V gene are SNHLY and FYNNEI. CDR3 length equals 14 residues. Deletions cut 4 bases from V and 4 bases from J, with 11 bases between. The CDR3 here is CASSGQGLYNEQFF. CDR3 DNA sequence: TGTGCCAGCAGTGGGCAAGGACTTTACAATGAGCAGTTCTTC.

The gene calls are TRBV6-6 and TRBJ2-7, with 7 nucleotides matching TRBD1. The CDR3 totals 13 residues. V lost 5 bases to trimming and J lost 3 bases; unmatched junction nucleotides: 4. CDR1 and CDR2 (germline): MNHNY, SVGAGI (reference sequence). CDR3 nucleotides: TGTGCCAGCAGTCACGGGACAGACTACGAGCAGTACTTC. Translating gives CASSHGTDYEQYF.

This clonotype showed up just a few times. The V call is TRBV11-1, the J call TRBJ2-1, with 14 bases matching TRBD2. After removal of 5 bases from V and 8 bases from J, the junction contained 17 bases not matched to a gene. This CDR3 is built from 19 residues. Germline-derived CDR1 and CDR2 are SGHAT and FQDESV (reference sequence). This CDR3 reads CASSPWVTSGGVAGYEQFF. CDR3 in DNA: TGTGCCAGCAGCCCCTGGGTGACTAGCGGGGGGGTGGCCGGCTATGAGCAGTTCTTC.

This clonotype appeared many times. The chain employs TRBV6-5 and TRBJ1-2; D is possibly TRBD1 (6 bases). Germline V lookup: CDR1 MNHEY, CDR2 SVGAGI. V lost 2 bases to trimming and J lost 6 bases, with 10 bases between them. CDR3 length: 13 residues. CDR3 region: CASSYGPGDGYTF. CDR3 DNA sequence: TGTGCCAGCAGTTACGGCCCAGGGGATGGCTACACCTTC.

In its sample, this clonotype was seen a few times. The genes are TRBV4-3 and TRBJ2-2; no clear D gene. Trimming cost V 0 bases and J 4 bases, with 9 bases left between them. CDR3 size: 15 residues. CDR1 and CDR2 from the germline V gene are LGHNA and YSLEER. The CDR3 nucleotides read TGCGCCAGCAGCCAAGATAGTCCTAGCACCGGGGAGCTGTTTTTT. Its translation: CASSQDSPSTGELFF.

CDR3: CASTRGVPTDTQYF. In DNA, the CDR3 is TGTGCCTCCACGCGGGGGGTACCCACAGATACGCAGTATTTT. The chain is built from TRBV9 and TRBJ2-3; the match to TRBD2 covers 8 bases. After removal of 10 bases from V and 2 bases from J, the junction contained 9 bases not matched to a gene. The CDR3 consists of 14 residues. CDR1 and CDR2 (germline): SGDLS, YYNGEE. The full variable domain, with the rest looked up from reference TRBV9 and TRBJ2-3, is DSGVTQTPKHLITATGQRVTLRCSPRSGDLSVYWYQQSLDQGLQFLIQYYNGEERAKGNILERFSAQQFPDLHSELNLSSLELGDSALYFCASTRGVPTDTQYFGPGTRLTVL.

This clonotype has only a few counts. CDR3 DNA: TGTGCCAGCAGTTTAGACCACTCCATTTACGAGCAGTACTTC. It specifies CASSLDHSIYEQYF. The chain combines TRBV6-5 with TRBJ2-7; D gene ambiguous. CDR3 size: 14 residues. Deletions cut 4 bases from V and 4 bases from J, with 14 bases between. Germline V CDR1 and CDR2: MNHEY, SVGAGI.

This rearrangement joins TRBV5-1 to TRBJ2-3; D might be TRBD1 (6 bases). Germline CDR1 and CDR2: SGHRS and YFSETQ. This CDR3 comprises 15 residues. The V gene lost 2 bases and the J gene lost 6 bases, with 16 bases spanning the gap. In DNA, the CDR3 is TGCGCCAGCAGCTTCAGGGGCCTCCCCATGGATACGCAGTATTTT. Residues: CASSFRGLPMDTQYF.

CDR3 protein: CATSRRSGSFNEQFF. The CDR3 nucleotides read TGTGCCACCAGCAGACGTAGCGGGAGTTTCAATGAGCAGTTCTTC. The V and J genes are TRBV15 and TRBJ2-1; 9 positions match TRBD2. This CDR3 has 15 residues. V trimming: 2 bases; J trimming: 6 bases; junction bases outside the gene matches: 5. Per germline, CDR1 LNHNV and CDR2 YYDKDF (reference sequence).

This clonotype was counted ten times or more. The chain links TRBV5-1 to TRBJ1-2; 8 nucleotides match TRBD1. Germline lookup yields CDR1 SGHRS and CDR2 YFSETQ. This CDR3 has 13 amino acids. Trimming took 4 bases from V and 8 from J; bases not matched to a gene: 7. The CDR3 region is CASSPGQGSGYTF. CDR3 sequence (DNA): TGCGCCAGCAGCCCTGGACAGGGAAGCGGCTACACCTTC.

There are a few counts of this clonotype. The chain has TRBV7-8 and TRBJ1-2, with D maybe TRBD1 (5 bases). Germline lookup yields CDR1 SGHVS and CDR2 FQNEAQ. V shed 5 bases and J shed 3 bases, with 16 bases lying between them. This CDR3 is built from 15 residues. CDR3 region: CASSPSGGVDYGYTF. In DNA form, the CDR3 reads TGTGCCAGCAGCCCCTCCGGAGGGGTTGACTATGGCTACACCTTC.

This clonotype was recorded at least ten times. This sequence joins TRBV6-2 or TRBV6-3 and TRBJ1-1, with TRBD1 as a possible D gene (5 bases). This CDR3 has 13 amino acids. In germline, CDR1 is MNHEY, CDR2 SVGEGT. Trimming pared 6 bases from V and 3 bases from J, leaving 11 bases between. CDR3 region: CASRYDRYTEAFF. The CDR3 DNA follows: TGTGCCAGCAGATACGACAGATACACTGAAGCTTTCTTT.

This clonotype has a count of ten or more. Here the CDR3 DNA reads TGCGCCAGCAGCCAAGATGGTAATGAAAAACTGTTTTTT. Protein sequence: CASSQDGNEKLFF. V is TRBV4-3 and J is TRBJ1-4; D not certain. This CDR3 region has 13 residues. The germline V and J ends were trimmed by 0 bases and 4 bases, with 3 bases remaining between them. Germline V gene sequence: CDR1 LGHNA, CDR2 YSLEER.

This rearrangement joins TRBV15 to TRBJ2-7, with D perhaps matching TRBD1 (6 bases). Germline CDR1 is LNHNV and CDR2 is YYDKDF (reference sequence). V gave up 1 base and J gave up 0 bases, with 13 bases separating them. The CDR3 is 16 amino acids. CDR3 sequence (DNA): TGTGCCACCAGCAGAGCACTGACAGGTCTCTCCTACGAGCAGTACTTC. Protein sequence: CATSRALTGLSYEQYF.

This rearrangement joins TRBV19 to TRBJ1-5, with TRBD1 identical over 8 bases. Germline loops: CDR1 LNHDA, CDR2 SQIVND (reference sequence). Trimming removed 5 bases from V and 3 bases from J; junction bases left unmatched: 9. The CDR3 is made up of 16 amino acids. The DNA of the CDR3 is TGTGCCAGTAGTGCCAATGACAGGGGATCCAATCAGCCCCAGCATTTT. Encoded protein: CASSANDRGSNQPQHF.

This chain links TRBV7-6 with TRBJ2-1; maybe TRBD2 (6 bases). Germline CDR1 reads SGHVS; CDR2 reads FNYEAQ. The V gene lost 5 bases and the J gene lost 5 bases, with 16 bases spanning the gap. The CDR3 runs 15 residues. The CDR3 sequence: CASSPRDGPNNEQFF. The CDR3 region has the DNA TGTGCCAGCAGCCCGCGGGACGGACCTAACAATGAGCAGTTCTTC. Filled out from reference TRBV7-6 and TRBJ2-1, the complete variable domain reads GAGVSQSPRYKVTKRGQDVALRCDPISGHVSLYWYRQALGQGPEFLTYFNYEAQQDKSGLPNDRFSAERPEGSISTLTIQRTEQRDSAMYRCASSPRDGPNNEQFFGPGTRLTVL.

In its sample, this clonotype was seen a few times. The V and J genes are TRBV18 and TRBJ2-1; possible D gene TRBD1, 6 bases. This CDR3 comprises 14 residues. V gave up 5 bases and J gave up 9 bases, with 17 bases separating them. The germline V gene has CDR1 KGHSH and CDR2 LQKENI. This chain's CDR3 is CASSARDTSSEQFF. The CDR3 nucleotides read TGTGCCAGCTCAGCCCGGGACACTAGTTCTGAGCAGTTCTTC. The full variable domain, in which reference TRBV18 and TRBJ2-1 provide the parts outside the CDR3, is NAGVMQNPRHLVRRRGQEARLRCSPMKGHSHVYWYRQLPEEGLKFMVYLQKENIIDESGMPKERFSAEFPKEGPSILRIQQVVRGDSAAYFCASSARDTSSEQFFGPGTRLTVL.

This clonotype has a handful of counts. The chain employs TRBV28 and TRBJ1-1; D is unresolved. The V end lost 2 bases, the J end lost 7 bases, and 8 bases lay between the germline ends. Germline lookup yields CDR1 MDHEN and CDR2 SYDVKM. This CDR3 spans 12 amino acids. The CDR3 bases are TGTGCCAGCAGTTTAAGTGAGATTGAAGCTTTCTTT. Translation gives CASSLSEIEAFF.

This clonotype was found a few times. The chain couples TRBV7-8 to TRBJ2-1, with TRBD1 matching over 7 bases. The CDR3 has 15 residues. The junction had 6 bases not matched to a gene; V was cut back by 2 bases and J by 5 bases. Germline V gene sequence: CDR1 SGHVS, CDR2 FQNEAQ. The CDR3: CASSLIGTENNEQFF. CDR3 DNA sequence: TGTGCCAGCAGCTTAATTGGGACAGAGAACAATGAGCAGTTCTTC. The entire variable domain, with the rest obtained from reference TRBV7-8 and TRBJ2-1, is as follows: GAGVSQSPRYKVAKRGQDVALRCDPISGHVSLFWYQQALGQGPEFLTYFQNEAQLDKSGLPSDRFFAERPEGSVSTLKIQRTQQEDSAVYLCASSLIGTENNEQFFGPGTRLTVL.

The chain uses TRBV29-1 and TRBJ2-2; 13 nucleotides agree with TRBD2. The ends lost 5 bases at V and 4 bases at J; junction bases unmatched: 13. CDR1 is SQVTM and CDR2 is ANQGSEA in the germline V gene. The CDR3 spans 18 residues. CDR3 sequence reads: CSVRFRERLAGGTGELFF. CDR3 in DNA: TGCAGCGTTCGATTCAGGGAAAGACTAGCGGGGGGCACCGGGGAGCTGTTTTTT.

The sample holds a few counts of this clonotype. The chain employs TRBV20-1 and TRBJ2-3; D possibly corresponds to TRBD2 (6 bases). Germline V gives CDR1 DFQATT, CDR2 SNEGSKA (reference sequence). This CDR3 is 14 amino acids long. Between the trimmed V and J ends, which lost 5 bases and 4 bases, there was a span of 16 bases. The CDR3 region is CSAVAGLRADTQYF. The CDR3 region has the DNA TGCAGTGCTGTCGCGGGATTGCGGGCAGATACGCAGTATTTT.

CDR3 region: CAISLAGGGNEQFF. In nucleotides, the CDR3 is TGTGCCATCAGTCTAGCGGGAGGTGGGAATGAGCAGTTCTTC. V usage is TRBV10-3 and J usage is TRBJ2-1; TRBD2 matches at 11 bases. Per the germline V gene, CDR1 is ENHRY and CDR2 is SYGVKD. The CDR3 runs 14 residues. V was clipped by 5 bases and J by 7 bases; unmatched bases: 4.

This clonotype was recorded at least ten times. The chain has TRBV12-3 or TRBV12-4 and TRBJ2-7; 13 bases are a match to TRBD2. V shed 3 bases and J 0 bases; nucleotides not matched to a gene: 2. The CDR3 has 16 amino acids. In DNA, the CDR3 is TGTGCCAGCAGTTTGGGGACTAGCGGGAACTCCTACGAGCAGTACTTC. It encodes CASSLGTSGNSYEQYF.

The J gene is TRBJ2-7, the V gene TRBV10-3; a possible D gene is TRBD1 (5 bases). Trimming took 3 bases from V and 0 from J, leaving 9 bases between them. The CDR3 loop spans 14 amino acids. CDR1 and CDR2 (germline): ENHRY, SYGVKD. The CDR3, as DNA: TGTGCCATCAGTGAAGGTGGGGCCTCCTACGAGCAGTACTTC. It translates to CAISEGGASYEQYF.

V is TRBV7-8 and J is TRBJ2-7; TRBD1 agrees at 8 bases. The germline CDR1 and CDR2 sequences are SGHVS and FQNEAQ. Unmatched junction bases numbered 12, after V lost 4 bases and J lost 7 bases. This CDR3 is 15 amino acids long. The CDR3 region is CASSSNGQGVGEQYF. The CDR3 DNA reads as TGTGCCAGCAGCTCCAACGGACAGGGCGTGGGGGAGCAGTACTTC.

This clonotype was found many times. The chain employs TRBV12-3 or TRBV12-4 and TRBJ2-7; 8 bases agree with TRBD2. This CDR3 has 15 residues. The V segment lost 3 bases and the J segment 4 bases; nucleotides outside the gene matches: 8. Here the CDR3 DNA reads TGTGCCAGCAGTTTTCCACTAGCGGAGATATACGAGCAGTACTTC. Translation: CASSFPLAEIYEQYF.